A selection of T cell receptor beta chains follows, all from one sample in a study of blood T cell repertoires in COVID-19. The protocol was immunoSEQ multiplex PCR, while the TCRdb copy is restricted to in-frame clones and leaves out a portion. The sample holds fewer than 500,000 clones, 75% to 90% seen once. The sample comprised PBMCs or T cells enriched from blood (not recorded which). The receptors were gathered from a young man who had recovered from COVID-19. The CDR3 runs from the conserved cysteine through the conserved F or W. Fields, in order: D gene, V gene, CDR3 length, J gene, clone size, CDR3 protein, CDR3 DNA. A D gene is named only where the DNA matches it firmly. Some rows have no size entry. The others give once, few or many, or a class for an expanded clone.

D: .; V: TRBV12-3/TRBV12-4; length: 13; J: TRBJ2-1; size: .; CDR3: CASSSGLLNEQFF; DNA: TGTGCCAGCAGCTCGGGACTTCTCAATGAGCAGTTCTTC
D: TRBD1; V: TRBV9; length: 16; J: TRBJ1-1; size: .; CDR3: CASSPRPRDRGIEAFF; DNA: TGTGCCAGCAGCCCGAGACCCCGGGACAGGGGAATAGAAGCTTTCTTT
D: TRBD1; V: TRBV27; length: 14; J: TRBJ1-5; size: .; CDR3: CASSLGTDNQPQHF; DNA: TGTGCCAGCAGTTTAGGGACAGACAATCAGCCCCAGCATTTT
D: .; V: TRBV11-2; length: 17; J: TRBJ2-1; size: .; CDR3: CASSLLRSGSSYNEQFF; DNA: TGTGCCAGCAGCTTGTTACGTTCCGGGAGCTCCTACAATGAGCAGTTCTTC
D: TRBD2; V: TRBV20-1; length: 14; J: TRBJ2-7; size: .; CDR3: CSASPSGTSYEQYF; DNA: TGCAGTGCTAGTCCTAGCGGGACATCATACGAGCAGTACTTC
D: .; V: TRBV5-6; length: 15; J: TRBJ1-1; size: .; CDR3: CASSLVRRENTEAFF; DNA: TGTGCCAGCAGCCTGGTTCGCAGGGAGAACACTGAAGCTTTCTTT
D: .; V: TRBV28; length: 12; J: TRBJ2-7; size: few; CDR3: CASSRTPYEQYF; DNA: TGTGCCAGCAGCCGCACTCCCTACGAGCAGTACTTC
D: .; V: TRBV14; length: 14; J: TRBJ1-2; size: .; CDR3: CASSPRTDIYGYTF; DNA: TGTGCCAGCAGCCCCCGAACGGACATCTATGGCTACACCTTC
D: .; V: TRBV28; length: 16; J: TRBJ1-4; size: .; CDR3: CASSRFGRGDNEKLFF; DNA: TGTGCCAGCAGCAGGTTTGGGCGGGGGGATAATGAAAAACTGTTTTTT
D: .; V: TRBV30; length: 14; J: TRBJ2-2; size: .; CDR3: CAWSEWPNTGELFF; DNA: TGTGCCTGGAGTGAGTGGCCGAACACCGGGGAGCTGTTTTTT
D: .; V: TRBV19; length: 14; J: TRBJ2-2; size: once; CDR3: CASRTDSNTGELFF; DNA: TGTGCCAGTAGGACAGATTCGAACACCGGGGAGCTGTTTTTT
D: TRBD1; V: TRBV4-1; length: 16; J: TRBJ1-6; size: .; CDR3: CASSLGPGTGNSPLHF; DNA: TGCGCCAGCAGCCTTGGTCCCGGGACAGGGAATTCACCCCTCCACTTT
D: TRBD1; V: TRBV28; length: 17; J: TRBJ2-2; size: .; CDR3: CASSLPGTGSYTGELFF; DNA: TGTGCCAGCAGTTTACCCGGGACAGGTTCGTACACCGGGGAGCTGTTTTTT
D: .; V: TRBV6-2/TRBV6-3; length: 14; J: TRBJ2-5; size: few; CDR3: CASSWRSVQETQYF; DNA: TGTGCCAGCAGTTGGAGATCGGTCCAAGAGACCCAGTACTTC
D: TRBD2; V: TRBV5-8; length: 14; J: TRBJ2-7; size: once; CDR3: CASSLGVAGAEQYF; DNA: TGTGCCAGCAGCTTGGGGGTAGCGGGAGCCGAGCAGTACTTC
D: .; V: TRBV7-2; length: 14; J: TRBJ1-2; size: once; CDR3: CASSLEQGVGGYTF; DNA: TGTGCCAGCAGCTTAGAACAGGGCGTGGGTGGCTACACCTTC
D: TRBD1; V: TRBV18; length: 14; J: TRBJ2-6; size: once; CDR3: CASSPTGGVNVLTF; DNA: TGTGCCAGCTCACCGACAGGGGGAGTCAACGTCCTGACTTTC
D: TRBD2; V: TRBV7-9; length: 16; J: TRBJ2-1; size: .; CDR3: CASSQREDSRGDEQFF; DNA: TGTGCCAGCAGCCAGCGGGAGGATTCGAGGGGCGATGAGCAGTTCTTC
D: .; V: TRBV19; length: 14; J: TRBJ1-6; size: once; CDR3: CASRVEGHNSPLHF; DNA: TGTGCCAGCCGCGTGGAGGGGCATAATTCACCCCTCCACTTT
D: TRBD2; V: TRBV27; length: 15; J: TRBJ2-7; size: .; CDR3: CATSLGAGGGDEQYF; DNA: TGTGCCACCTCCCTGGGAGCGGGAGGGGGAGACGAGCAGTACTTC
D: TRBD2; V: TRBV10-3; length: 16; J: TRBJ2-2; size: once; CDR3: CAIKSTPAGGPGELFF; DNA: TGTGCCATCAAAAGCACCCCTGCGGGAGGGCCCGGGGAGCTGTTTTTT
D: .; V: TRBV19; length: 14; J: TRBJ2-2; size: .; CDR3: CASSMGGNTGELFF; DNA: TGTGCCAGTAGTATGGGGGGGAACACCGGGGAGCTGTTTTTT
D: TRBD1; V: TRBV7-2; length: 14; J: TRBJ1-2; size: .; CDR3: CASSLYTQGDGYTF; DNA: TGTGCCAGCAGCTTGTACACCCAGGGGGATGGCTACACCTTC
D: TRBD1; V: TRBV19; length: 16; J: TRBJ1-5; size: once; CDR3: CASSIGQGYSNQPQHF; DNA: TGTGCCAGTAGTATTGGACAGGGTTATAGCAATCAGCCCCAGCATTTT
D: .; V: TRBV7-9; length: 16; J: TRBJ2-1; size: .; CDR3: CASSITKLSSYNEQFF; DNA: TGTGCCAGCAGCATAACTAAGCTGAGCTCCTACAATGAGCAGTTCTTC
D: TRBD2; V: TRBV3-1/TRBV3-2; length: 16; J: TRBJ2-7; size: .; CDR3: CASSQEYTSGSNEQYF; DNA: TGTGCCAGCAGCCAAGAATATACTAGCGGGAGCAACGAGCAGTACTTC
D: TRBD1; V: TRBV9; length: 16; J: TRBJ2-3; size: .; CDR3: CASSVSGQPSGDTQYF; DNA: TGTGCCAGCAGCGTCTCGGGACAGCCGTCGGGCGATACGCAGTATTTT
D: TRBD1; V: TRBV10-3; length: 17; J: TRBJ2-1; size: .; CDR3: CAISTKDGTGSINEQFF; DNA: TGTGCCATCAGCACCAAGGATGGGACAGGGAGTATCAATGAGCAGTTCTTC
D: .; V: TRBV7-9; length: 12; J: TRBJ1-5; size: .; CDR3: CASTNQDLPQHF; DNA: TGTGCCAGCACCAACCAGGATCTTCCCCAGCATTTT
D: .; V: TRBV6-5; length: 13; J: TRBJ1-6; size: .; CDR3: CASRGADGSPLHF; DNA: TGTGCCAGCAGGGGGGCCGACGGATCACCCCTCCACTTT
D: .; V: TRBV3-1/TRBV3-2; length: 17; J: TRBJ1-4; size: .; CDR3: CASSQDGRGPTNEKLFF; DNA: TGTGCCAGCAGCCAAGATGGGCGGGGGCCAACTAATGAAAAACTGTTTTTT
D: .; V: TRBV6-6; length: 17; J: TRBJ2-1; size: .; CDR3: CASSLLRAGIFDNEQFF; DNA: TGTGCCAGCAGTCTCCTGCGGGCGGGCATCTTCGACAATGAGCAGTTCTTC
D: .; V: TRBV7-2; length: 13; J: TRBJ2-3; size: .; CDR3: CASISVSTDTQYF; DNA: TGTGCCAGCATATCTGTTAGCACAGATACGCAGTATTTT
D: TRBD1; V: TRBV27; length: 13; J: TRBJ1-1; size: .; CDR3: CASSLGQYTEAFF; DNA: TGTGCCAGCAGTCTGGGACAGTACACTGAAGCTTTCTTT
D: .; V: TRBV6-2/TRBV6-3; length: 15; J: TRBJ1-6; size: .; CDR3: CASSYSSSRRSPLHF; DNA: TGTGCCAGCAGTTACTCTTCATCCCGGAGATCACCCCTCCACTTT
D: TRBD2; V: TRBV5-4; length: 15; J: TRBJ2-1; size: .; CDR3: CASSLALAGEDEQFF; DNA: TGTGCCAGCAGCTTGGCGCTAGCGGGAGAGGATGAGCAGTTCTTC
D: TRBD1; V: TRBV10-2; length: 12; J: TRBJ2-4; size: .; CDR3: CATMGQENIQYF; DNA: TGCGCCACGATGGGACAGGAAAACATTCAGTACTTC
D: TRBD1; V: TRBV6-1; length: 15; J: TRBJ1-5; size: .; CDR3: CASSENRGSNQPQHF; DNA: TGTGCCAGCAGTGAAAACAGGGGAAGCAATCAGCCCCAGCATTTT
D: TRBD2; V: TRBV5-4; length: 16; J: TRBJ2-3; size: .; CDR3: CASSLEIAGDTDTQYF; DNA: TGTGCCAGCAGCCTCGAGATAGCGGGAGACACAGATACGCAGTATTTT
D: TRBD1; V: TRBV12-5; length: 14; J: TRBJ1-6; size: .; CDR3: CASGGGQENSPLHF; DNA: TGTGCTAGTGGGGGGGGACAGGAGAATTCACCCCTCCACTTT
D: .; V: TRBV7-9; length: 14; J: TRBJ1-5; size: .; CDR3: CASSLDSGDQPQHF; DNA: TGTGCCAGCAGCTTAGATAGCGGGGATCAGCCCCAGCATTTT
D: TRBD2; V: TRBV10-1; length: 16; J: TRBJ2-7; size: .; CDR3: CASSDSGLAGVYEQYF; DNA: TGCGCCAGCAGTGACTCGGGACTAGCGGGGGTCTACGAGCAGTACTTC
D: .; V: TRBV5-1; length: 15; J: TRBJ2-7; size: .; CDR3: CASSPGSTGANEQYF; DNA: TGCGCCAGCAGCCCAGGTAGTACGGGAGCGAACGAGCAGTACTTC
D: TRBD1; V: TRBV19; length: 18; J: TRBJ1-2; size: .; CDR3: CASSTRKIDRGFSYGYTF; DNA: TGTGCCAGTAGTACCAGAAAGATCGACAGGGGCTTTTCCTATGGCTACACCTTC
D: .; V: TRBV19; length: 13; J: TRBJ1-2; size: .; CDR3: CASSTDRGYGYTF; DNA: TGTGCCAGTAGTACGGACCGGGGATATGGCTACACCTTC
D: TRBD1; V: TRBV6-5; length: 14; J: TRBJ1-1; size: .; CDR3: CASSYQGVDTEAFF; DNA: TGTGCCAGCAGTTACCAGGGGGTGGATACTGAAGCTTTCTTT
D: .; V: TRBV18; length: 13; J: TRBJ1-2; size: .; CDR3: CASSPPSTYGYTF; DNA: TGTGCCAGCTCACCACCGAGTACGTATGGCTACACCTTC
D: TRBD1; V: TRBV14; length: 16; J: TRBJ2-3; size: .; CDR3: CASSLPGTGGLNTQYF; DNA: TGTGCCAGCAGTCTTCCCGGGACAGGGGGCTTGAATACGCAGTATTTT